This record covers a single T cell receptor (beta chain). This specimen belongs to a study of blood T cell repertoires in COVID-19. Study background: Whether acute or convalescent, the COVID-19 samples came from the United States, Italy and Spain.

The assay was immunoSEQ multiplex PCR, and TCRdb's table has in-frame clones only and misses some. The sample consists of approximately 270,000 clones, 70% to 90% of them appearing once. Each recovered donor of Cohort 3 presented with two negative PCRs, clearance, or symptom resolution. The CDR3 sequence is 15 residues long. The V segment lost 5 bases and the J segment 2 bases; nucleotides outside the gene matches: 7. CDR1 MNHGY and CDR2 SAAAGT come from the germline V gene. This chain links TRBV6-8 with TRBJ2-7, with TRBD2 matching 9 bases. The clonotype was recovered from a woman in her forties or fifties who had recovered from COVID-19. Sequenced sample: PBMCs or T cells enriched from blood (not recorded which). CDR3 protein: CASSRGRVHTYEQYF. Written as DNA, the CDR3 is TGTGCCAGCAGTCGCGGGAGGGTCCATACCTACGAGCAGTACTTC.